A single TCR beta chain is shown here with its context. What it binds is unknown. The data originate from a study of somatic mutations in cytotoxic T cells in rheumatoid arthritis. The table came from immunoSEQ multiplex PCR; TCRdb's copy has only in-frame clones and leaves some out. Here the sample spans around 23,000 clones, under 75% being singletons. Trimming cost V 7 bases and J 0 bases, with 7 bases left between them. Per germline, CDR1 MDHEN and CDR2 SYDVKM. The CDR3 is made up of 13 amino acids. Overall study findings and caveats: For rheumatoid arthritis patients, CD8+ clonality increased with age, whereas it did not in healthy controls.

V gene TRBV28 combines with J gene TRBJ1-5; D ambiguous. What was sequenced was CD8+ T cells sorted from blood. This sequence was found in a woman between 18 and 29 years old in good health. This chain's CDR3 is CASTLYSNQPQHF. The CDR3 coding sequence is TGTGCCAGCACCCTCTATAGCAATCAGCCCCAGCATTTT.